This entry features one TCR beta chain sequence. This sample was taken from a study of CD8+CD57+ T cells in acquired aplastic anemia. TCR beta VDJ and CDR3 were profiled, and genomic DNA was the template. TCRdb reprocessed the reads via MiXCR and lists one record per CDR3 protein. The sample carries around 500,000 distinct CDR3 sequences, roughly a third recorded once. By flow cytometry, patients selected for sequencing had shown an expansion of CD8+CD57+ cells. The receptor's source is a human donor with aplastic anemia. Sequences were obtained from sorted CD4+, CD8+, or CD8+CD57+ T cells (not recorded which) from PBMCs.

CDR3 region: CSVDRDNYGYTF. CDR3 DNA: TGCAGCGTCGACAGGGATAACTATGGCTACACCTTC. This chain connects TRBV29-1 to TRBJ1-2; TRBD1 matches 7 bases. From germline, CDR1 is SQVTM and CDR2 ANQGSEA. Trimming removed 6 bases from V and 1 base from J; junction bases left unmatched: 2. CDR3 length: 12 residues.